These 29 T cell receptor beta chains originate from one sample sequenced in a study of identical twins. Each CDR3 protein gets one entry after TCRdb re-called the 5' RACE reads with MiXCR. The sample records fewer than 500,000 distinct CDR3 sequences, about 24% being singletons. This same sample was also taken into another study, of T cells expressing NK-cell markers.

Sequencing was done on a sample of CD4+ T cells sorted from blood. Receptors originate from a woman aged 18-30 years in good health.

This chain joins TRBV30 and TRBJ2-1; the D is unclear. Trimming left V 2 bases short and J 8 bases short, with 7 bases between. The CDR3 totals 11 residues. Germline CDR1 is GTSNPN and CDR2 is SVGIG (reference sequence). The CDR3 sequence is CAWSNIYEQFF. The CDR3 nucleotides are TGTGCCTGGAGTAATATCTATGAGCAGTTCTTC.

This clonotype was counted between two and nine times. The chain is built from TRBV7-7 and TRBJ2-1, with D unresolved. V shed 5 bases and J shed 9 bases, with 14 bases lying between them. Germline-derived CDR1 and CDR2 are SSHAT and FNYEAQ (reference sequence). The CDR3 has 13 amino acids. The CDR3 nucleotides read TGTGCCAGCAGCCCAGGACCCCTGGGTGAGCAGTTCTTC. It yields the protein CASSPGPLGEQFF. The full variable domain, completed using reference TRBV7-7 and TRBJ2-1, is GAGVSQSPRYKVTKRGQDVTLRCDPISSHATLYWYQQALGQGPEFLTYFNYEAQPDKSGLPSDRFSAERPEGSISTLTIQRTEQRDSAMYRCASSPGPLGEQFFGPGTRLTVL.

This clonotype came up a few times. V is TRBV20-1 and J is TRBJ1-5, with unresolved D. V was trimmed by 3 bases and J by 4 bases, leaving 10 bases between them. This CDR3 spans 13 amino acids. The germline V gene encodes CDR1 DFQATT and CDR2 SNEGSKA (reference sequence). CDR3: CSASSTPNQPQHF. CDR3 DNA sequence: TGCAGTGCTAGTAGCACGCCAAATCAGCCCCAGCATTTT.

The chain links TRBV6-1 to TRBJ2-3, with D possibly called TRBD1 or TRBD2 (5 bases each). CDR3 length: 14 amino acids. V dropped 0 bases and J dropped 6 bases, with 10 bases sitting between them. The germline gives CDR1 MNHNS, CDR2 SASEGT. The DNA for the CDR3 is TGTGCCAGCAGTGAAGCTCTTGGGACCGATACGCAGTATTTT. Its protein is CASSEALGTDTQYF.

The genes are TRBV7-9 and TRBJ2-5; D is unresolved. This CDR3 contains 14 residues. Germline V gene sequence: CDR1 SEHNR, CDR2 FQNEAQ (reference sequence). Trimming removed 5 bases from V and 1 base from J, with 11 bases in between. In DNA form, the CDR3 reads TGTGCCAGCAGCGGGGATCTGCTCCAAGAGACCCAGTACTTC. Encoded protein: CASSGDLLQETQYF.

In its sample, this clonotype was seen a few times. This chain links TRBV29-1 with TRBJ1-2, with D perhaps matching TRBD1 (5 bases). The ends were cut back, 6 bases at V and 3 bases at J, with 11 bases in the middle. The germline CDR1 and CDR2 sequences are SQVTM and ANQGSEA. This CDR3 region has 12 residues. CDR3 loop: CSVRDSDYGYTF. The CDR3 nucleotides read TGCAGCGTAAGAGACAGCGACTATGGCTACACCTTC.

This chain uses TRBV11-3 with TRBJ2-3, with 9 bases that match TRBD2. The CDR3 length is 14 residues. V lost 8 bases and J lost 2; bases outside the gene matches: 5. CDR1 SGHNT and CDR2 YENEEA come from the germline V gene. The chain's CDR3 is CASLSGGDTDTQYF. CDR3 bases: TGTGCCAGCCTTAGCGGGGGTGACACAGATACGCAGTATTTT.

This clonotype came up a few times. This rearrangement joins TRBV12-3 or TRBV12-4 to TRBJ2-7; D gene ambiguous. The CDR3 runs 13 residues. V was cut by 4 bases and J by 5 bases, with 12 bases left in between. CDR3 nucleotide sequence: TGTGCCAGCAGTTCCCTCGGACGTAACGAGCAGTACTTC. It specifies CASSSLGRNEQYF.

The J gene is TRBJ2-7, the V gene TRBV30; tentative D call: TRBD1 (6 bases). V was trimmed by 2 bases and J by 0 bases, leaving 20 bases between them. The CDR3 covers 17 residues. Per germline, CDR1 GTSNPN and CDR2 SVGIG (reference sequence). CDR3 amino acids: CAWSTYFRTESSYEQYF. CDR3 DNA: TGTGCCTGGAGTACGTACTTCCGGACAGAGAGCTCCTACGAGCAGTACTTC.

This clonotype was counted many times. The chain uses TRBV30 and TRBJ2-1, with D perhaps matching TRBD2 (5 bases). The germline V and J ends were trimmed by 3 bases and 9 bases, with 21 bases remaining between them. Germline CDR1 is GTSNPN and CDR2 is SVGIG (reference sequence). The CDR3 totals 15 residues. The CDR3 reads CAWRVSGANRGEQFF. The CDR3 nucleotides are TGTGCCTGGAGGGTGAGTGGTGCCAATCGGGGTGAGCAGTTCTTC.

There are a few counts of this clonotype. The V call is TRBV3-1, the J call TRBJ2-7, with 9 bases identical to TRBD1. V shed 0 bases and J 9 bases; nucleotides not matched to a gene: 12. CDR3 size: 16 residues. Germline V gives CDR1 LGHDT, CDR2 YNNKEL (reference sequence). The CDR3 DNA is TGTGCCAGCAGCCAAGATTACCGGGACAGGGCGTATACGCAGTACTTC. It is translated as CASSQDYRDRAYTQYF.

This rearrangement joins TRBV5-1 to TRBJ2-7; 8 bases align to TRBD2. Germline CDR1 and CDR2: SGHRS and YFSETQ. CDR3 length: 15 amino acids. The trim removed 0 bases at V and 5 bases at J, leaving 7 bases unmatched. In DNA form, the CDR3 reads TGCGCCAGCAGCTTGGTAGGTAGCGGGAACCACGAGCAGTACTTC. As protein: CASSLVGSGNHEQYF.

V gene TRBV20-1 combines with J gene TRBJ2-7; D is uncertain. Trimming removed 3 bases at V and 5 bases at J, with 8 bases between. Germline lookup yields CDR1 DFQATT and CDR2 SNEGSKA (reference sequence). There are 11 residues in the CDR3. The CDR3 region has the DNA TGCAGTGCTAGCAAGACCCACGAGCAGTACTTC. Translation: CSASKTHEQYF.

At least ten counts were recorded for this clonotype. V is TRBV7-9 and J is TRBJ2-5; 9 bases are a match to TRBD2. J lost 5 bases, V lost 5 bases, and 12 bases had no gene match. Germline V gene data show CDR1 as SEHNR and CDR2 as FQNEAQ (reference sequence). The CDR3 runs to 16 residues. This chain's CDR3 is CASSPSSGMVEETQYF. In DNA form, the CDR3 reads TGTGCCAGCAGCCCGTCTAGCGGGATGGTAGAGGAGACCCAGTACTTC.

Only a few counts were recorded for this clonotype. The chain joins TRBV6-1 to TRBJ2-1; 8 positions match TRBD2. Germline-derived CDR1 and CDR2 are MNHNS and SASEGT. V lost 1 base and J lost 2; bases outside the gene matches: 4. The CDR3 contains 16 residues. CDR3 sequence: CASSEVGSGAYNEQFF. DNA for the CDR3: TGTGCCAGCAGTGAAGTAGGTAGCGGGGCCTACAATGAGCAGTTCTTC.

V is TRBV24-1 and J is TRBJ2-3; TRBD2 is a possible D gene (6 bases). Germline CDR1 is KGHDR and CDR2 is SFDVKD. V was trimmed by 4 bases and J by 8 bases, leaving 9 bases between them. CDR3 length: 12 residues. This CDR3 reads CATSEGGRTQYF. The DNA of the CDR3 is TGTGCCACCAGTGAAGGAGGGCGTACGCAGTATTTT.

This clonotype was found many times. This chain links TRBV12-3 or TRBV12-4 with TRBJ1-5; no firm D call. The germline V and J ends were trimmed by 3 bases and 0 bases, with 6 bases remaining between them. This CDR3 contains 14 residues. CDR3 in amino acids: CASSLRHSNQPQHF. The CDR3 region has the DNA TGTGCCAGCAGTTTGAGGCATAGCAATCAGCCCCAGCATTTT.

This clonotype appeared once. V and J are TRBV6-2 or TRBV6-3 and TRBJ1-5, with D possibly matching TRBD1 (5 bases). The CDR3 covers 12 residues. CDR1 and CDR2 (germline): MNHEY, SVGEGT. Trimming removed 11 bases at V and 4 bases at J, with 12 bases between. The CDR3 is CAVGQGNQPQHF. CDR3 DNA sequence: TGTGCCGTCGGGCAGGGTAATCAGCCCCAGCATTTT.

This sequence joins TRBV12-3 or TRBV12-4 and TRBJ2-1; possible D gene TRBD1, 5 bases. V was trimmed by 3 bases and J by 8 bases, leaving 17 bases between them. The CDR3 contains 15 residues. The CDR3 DNA sequence: TGTGCCAGCAGTTTGGGGCAAACCGAGGCGGATGAGCAGTTCTTC. Encoded protein: CASSLGQTEADEQFF.

This sequence joins TRBV2 and TRBJ2-7; tentatively, D is TRBD1 or TRBD2 (6 bases each). The V and J ends lost 3 bases and 9 bases respectively, with 18 bases between them. From germline, CDR1 is SNHLY and CDR2 FYNNEI. The CDR3 is 14 residues long. The CDR3 region has the DNA TGTGCCAGCAGTGATGGGAAGGGGGGTATGCGGCAGTACTTC. Protein product: CASSDGKGGMRQYF.

The chain is built from TRBV20-1 and TRBJ1-6; TRBD1 matches at 7 bases. This CDR3 contains 15 residues. With 2 bases clipped from V and 10 bases from J, the junction kept 11 bases outside the gene matches. Germline assignment: CDR1 DFQATT and CDR2 SNEGSKA (reference sequence). Here the CDR3 DNA reads TGCAGTGCTAGAATAACAGGGGCCTCCGGGTCACCCCTCCACTTT. Protein product: CSARITGASGSPLHF.

The V gene is TRBV7-2, the J gene TRBJ2-7; a possible D gene is TRBD2 (6 bases). The germline gives CDR1 SGHTA, CDR2 FQGNSA. The CDR3 sequence is 16 residues long. The V end lost 0 bases, the J end lost 0 bases, and 12 bases lay between the germline ends. The DNA for the CDR3 is TGTGCCAGCAGCTTAGCGCCCAGCGGGTACTCCTACGAGCAGTACTTC. It specifies CASSLAPSGYSYEQYF.

V and J are TRBV20-1 and TRBJ2-7, with D unclear. V lost 1 base, J lost 2 bases, and 15 bases lay in between. This CDR3 region has 15 residues. In germline, CDR1 is DFQATT, CDR2 SNEGSKA (reference sequence). The CDR3 DNA sequence: TGCAGTGCTAGAGGCCGGGCCTTGCAAGCCTACGAGCAGTACTTC. This sequence encodes CSARGRALQAYEQYF.

V and J are TRBV2 and TRBJ2-7, with D unresolved. Looked up from germline, CDR1 is SNHLY and CDR2 is FYNNEI. V was trimmed by 6 bases and J by 3 bases, leaving 9 bases between them. CDR3 length equals 12 residues. In nucleotides, the CDR3 is TGTGCCAGCAGAAATGAGATCTACGAGCAGTACTTC. It encodes CASRNEIYEQYF.

This clonotype has only a few counts. This chain connects TRBV7-2 to TRBJ2-1, with a weak D call TRBD2 (6 bases). Germline V gene lookup returns CDR1 SGHTA and CDR2 FQGNSA. V lost 2 bases and J 1 base, leaving 12 bases between the germline ends. There are 16 residues in the CDR3. CDR3 sequence reads: CASSLHPGASYNEQFF. Here the CDR3 DNA reads TGTGCCAGCAGCTTACATCCGGGAGCGTCCTACAATGAGCAGTTCTTC.

The rearrangement uses TRBV12-3 or TRBV12-4 and TRBJ2-2; a possible D gene is TRBD2 (6 bases). V was trimmed by 6 bases and J by 1 base, leaving 9 bases between them. CDR3 length: 14 amino acids. CDR3 DNA sequence: TGTGCCAGCAGGGGCGGGGTGAACACCGGGGAGCTGTTTTTT. Translating it yields CASRGGVNTGELFF.

The chain joins TRBV6-2 or TRBV6-3 to TRBJ2-7; D gene unclear. CDR1 is MNHEY and CDR2 is SVGEGT in the germline V gene. V lost 4 bases and J lost 3, with 16 bases in between. The CDR3 totals 15 residues. CDR3 amino acids: CASSSSLGPHYEQYF. The CDR3 nucleotides read TGTGCCAGCAGTTCCTCCCTAGGACCCCACTACGAGCAGTACTTC.

This rearrangement joins TRBV12-3 or TRBV12-4 to TRBJ1-4; D is uncertain. The CDR3 consists of 13 residues. V was cut by 7 bases and J by 7 bases, with 13 bases left in between. The CDR3 DNA reads as TGTGCCAGCACTAACCCGGGGAGTGAAAAACTGTTTTTT. This gives the protein CASTNPGSEKLFF.

The CDR3 DNA reads TGTGCCAGCACTAAACAGACAGGCGGGGAGCTGTTTTTT. Protein product: CASTKQTGGELFF. The chain uses TRBV12-3 or TRBV12-4 and TRBJ2-2; D is perhaps TRBD1 (6 bases). The CDR3 is 13 residues long. Between the trimmed V and J ends, which lost 7 bases and 7 bases, there was a span of 13 bases.